These 14 T cell receptor beta chains originate from one sample sequenced in a study of blood T cell repertoires in COVID-19. Here immunoSEQ multiplex PCR was the method, and the copy in TCRdb shows in-frame clones only, minus some. Here the sample spans some 180,000 clones, 75% to 90% being singletons. The sequenced sample was peripheral blood. The receptors were sampled from a woman between 55 and 75 years old with acute or convalescent COVID-19.

This chain connects TRBV5-1 to TRBJ1-2; possibly TRBD1 for D (6 bases). The CDR3 spans 17 residues. Germline CDR1 SGHRS, CDR2 YFSETQ. The V end was cut by 0 bases, the J end by 4 bases, with 19 bases between. The CDR3 region has the DNA TGCGCCAGCAGCTTGGAAGGGGGTGGTCAGTCCGGCTATGGCTACACCTTC. Protein product: CASSLEGGGQSGYGYTF.

CDR3 sequence (DNA): TGTGCCAGCAGCCCCCAGGCGGAGACCCAGTACTTC. Its translation: CASSPQAETQYF. The rearrangement uses TRBV6-5 and TRBJ2-5; D gene ambiguous. CDR1 is MNHEY, CDR2 SVGAGI, per germline. Trimming took off 6 bases at V and 5 bases at J, with 10 bases between the two ends. The CDR3 extends over 12 amino acids.

This clone has only a few counts. The V and J genes are TRBV18 and TRBJ2-1; a weak D match, TRBD2 (6 bases). This CDR3 has 13 residues. Germline V lookup: CDR1 KGHSH, CDR2 LQKENI. Trimming shortened V by 3 bases and J by 16 bases, and 19 bases separated the two germline ends. CDR3 sequence (DNA): TGTGCCAGCTCACCCCCAGCGGGTGGGCCAGGTTTCTTC. Its translation is CASSPPAGGPGFF.

Written as DNA, the CDR3 is TGCGCCAGCAGCCGGAGCGGGAACACCGGGGAGCTGTTTTTT. As protein: CASSRSGNTGELFF. The V gene is TRBV5-1, the J gene TRBJ2-2; D may be TRBD2 (5 bases). The V and J ends lost 4 bases and 1 base respectively, with 8 bases between them. Germline V gene lookup returns CDR1 SGHRS and CDR2 YFSETQ. CDR3 length: 14 amino acids.

V is TRBV7-8 and J is TRBJ2-4; D is unclear. The CDR3 length is 17 residues. Germline lookup yields CDR1 SGHVS and CDR2 FQNEAQ. V lost 0 bases and J 1 base, leaving 13 bases between the germline ends. This CDR3 is CASSLAALHTAKNIQYF. CDR3 sequence (DNA): TGTGCCAGCAGCTTAGCTGCCTTACACACCGCCAAAAACATTCAGTACTTC.

This clone has a handful of counts. The rearrangement joins TRBV2 to TRBJ1-1; D not resolved. The CDR3 totals 11 residues. V lost 6 bases to trimming and J lost 6 bases, with 8 bases between them. Germline assignment: CDR1 SNHLY and CDR2 FYNNEI. The CDR3 region is CASSPGAEAFF. CDR3 DNA sequence: TGTGCCAGCAGCCCCGGAGCTGAAGCTTTCTTT.

This clone was seen a handful of times. J is TRBJ1-2 and V is TRBV29-1; 7 bases fit TRBD1. Germline assignment: CDR1 SQVTM and CDR2 ANQGSEA. The J segment lost 6 bases and the V segment lost 2 bases, leaving 3 bases of the junction unmatched. The CDR3 extends over 12 amino acids. In nucleotides, the CDR3 is TGCAGCGTTGAAAAGGGGGCCGATGGCTACACCTTC. This sequence encodes CSVEKGADGYTF.

The chain is built from TRBV5-1 and TRBJ2-7; 7 bases fit TRBD1. Germline trimming cut 6 bases from V and 2 bases from J; bases unmatched to any gene: 8. CDR1 and CDR2 (germline): SGHRS, YFSETQ. This CDR3 contains 14 residues. DNA for the CDR3: TGCGCCAGCACACGGGACAGCGTCACCTACGAGCAGTACTTC. As protein: CASTRDSVTYEQYF.

This chain connects TRBV5-1 to TRBJ2-5; D is possibly TRBD2 (6 bases). CDR3 length equals 14 residues. The V gene lost 7 bases and the J gene lost 3 bases, with 16 bases spanning the gap. Germline V gene data show CDR1 as SGHRS and CDR2 as YFSETQ. DNA of the CDR3: TGCGCCAGCGACTCGGGCGGGGTGGAAGAGACCCAGTACTTC. It specifies CASDSGGVEETQYF.

The chain employs TRBV6-5 and TRBJ1-1; D perhaps matches TRBD1 (5 bases). Trimming cost V 6 bases and J 1 base, with 9 bases left between them. The CDR3 loop spans 13 amino acids. Germline V gene sequence: CDR1 MNHEY, CDR2 SVGAGI. CDR3 in DNA: TGTGCCAGCAGCACCGACAGGAACACTGAAGCTTTCTTT. Its translation: CASSTDRNTEAFF.

The rearrangement links TRBV5-1 to TRBJ2-1; TRBD2 agrees at 8 bases. V lost 1 base to trimming and J lost 9 bases; unmatched junction nucleotides: 3. CDR1 and CDR2 (germline): SGHRS, YFSETQ. The CDR3 is 13 amino acids. The DNA for the CDR3 is TGCGCCAGCAGCTTGTTCGCGGGAGGTGAGCAGTTCTTC. It encodes CASSLFAGGEQFF.

This clone came up a few times. The rearrangement joins TRBV30 to TRBJ1-1, with D tentatively TRBD1 (5 bases). Germline CDR1 GTSNPN, CDR2 SVGIG (reference sequence). V gave up 2 bases and J gave up 1 base, with 11 bases separating them. The CDR3 is 14 amino acids. The chain's CDR3 is CAWSRQTPNTEAFF. Written as DNA, the CDR3 is TGTGCCTGGAGTAGACAGACCCCGAACACTGAAGCTTTCTTT.

The rearrangement links TRBV6-5 to TRBJ1-5; weak D call: TRBD1 (5 bases). V was pared by 2 bases and J by 2 bases, with 7 bases between. Germline V gene lookup returns CDR1 MNHEY and CDR2 SVGAGI. CDR3 size: 14 residues. DNA of the CDR3: TGTGCCAGCAGTTACGGGGGGGGCAATCAGCCCCAGCATTTT. Translating it yields CASSYGGGNQPQHF.

The V call is TRBV7-6, the J call TRBJ2-7, with 12 bases identical to TRBD2. Germline CDR1 is SGHVS and CDR2 is FNYEAQ. Trimming removed 5 bases from V and 7 bases from J; junction bases left unmatched: 12. The CDR3 loop spans 16 amino acids. The CDR3 coding sequence is TGTGCCAGCAGCCCTCGGACTAGCGGGAAACCACTTGAGCAGTACTTC. Its protein is CASSPRTSGKPLEQYF. The full variable domain, rest sourced from reference TRBV7-6 and TRBJ2-7, is GAGVSQSPRYKVTKRGQDVALRCDPISGHVSLYWYRQALGQGPEFLTYFNYEAQQDKSGLPNDRFSAERPEGSISTLTIQRTEQRDSAMYRCASSPRTSGKPLEQYFGPGTRLTVT.